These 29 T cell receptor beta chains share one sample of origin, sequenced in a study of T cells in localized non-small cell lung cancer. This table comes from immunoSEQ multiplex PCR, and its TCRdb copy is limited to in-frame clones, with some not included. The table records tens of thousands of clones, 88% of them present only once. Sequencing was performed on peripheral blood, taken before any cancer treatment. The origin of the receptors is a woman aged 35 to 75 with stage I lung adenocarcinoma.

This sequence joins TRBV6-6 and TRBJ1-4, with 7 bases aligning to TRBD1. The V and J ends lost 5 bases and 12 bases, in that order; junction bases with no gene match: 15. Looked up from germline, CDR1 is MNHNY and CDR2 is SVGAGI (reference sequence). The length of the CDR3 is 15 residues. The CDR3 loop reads CASSPQGRVPDELFF. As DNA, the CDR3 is TGTGCCAGCAGTCCACAGGGGAGGGTGCCTGATGAACTGTTTTTT.

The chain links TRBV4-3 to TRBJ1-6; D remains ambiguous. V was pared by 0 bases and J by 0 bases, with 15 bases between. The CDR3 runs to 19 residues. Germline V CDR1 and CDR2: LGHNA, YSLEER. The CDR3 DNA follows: TGCGCCAGCAGCCAAGAACTTGCAGTAAGGAGCTCCTATAATTCACCCCTCCACTTT. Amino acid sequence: CASSQELAVRSSYNSPLHF.

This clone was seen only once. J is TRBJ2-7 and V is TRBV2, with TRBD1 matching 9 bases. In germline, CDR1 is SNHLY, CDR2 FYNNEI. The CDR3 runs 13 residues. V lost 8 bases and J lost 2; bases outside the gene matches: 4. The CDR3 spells CASRDRAAYEQYF. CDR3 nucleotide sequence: TGTGCCAGCCGGGACAGGGCCGCCTACGAGCAGTACTTC.

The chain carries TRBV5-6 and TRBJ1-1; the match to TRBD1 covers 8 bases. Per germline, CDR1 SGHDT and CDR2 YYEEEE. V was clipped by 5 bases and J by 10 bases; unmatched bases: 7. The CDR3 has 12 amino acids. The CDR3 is CASSYQGAIAFF. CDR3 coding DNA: TGTGCCAGCAGTTATCAGGGGGCCATAGCTTTCTTT.

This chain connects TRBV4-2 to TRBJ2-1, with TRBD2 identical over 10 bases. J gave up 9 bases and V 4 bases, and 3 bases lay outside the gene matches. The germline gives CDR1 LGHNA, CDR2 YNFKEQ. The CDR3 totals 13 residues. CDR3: CASSPSGGGEQFF. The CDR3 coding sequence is TGTGCCAGCAGCCCTAGCGGGGGCGGTGAGCAGTTCTTC.

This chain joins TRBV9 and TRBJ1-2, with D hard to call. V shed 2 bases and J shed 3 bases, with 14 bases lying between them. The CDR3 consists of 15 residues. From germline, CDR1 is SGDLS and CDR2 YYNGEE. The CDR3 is CASSVGDTPYYGYTF. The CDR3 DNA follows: TGTGCCAGCAGCGTGGGCGATACCCCGTACTATGGCTACACCTTC.

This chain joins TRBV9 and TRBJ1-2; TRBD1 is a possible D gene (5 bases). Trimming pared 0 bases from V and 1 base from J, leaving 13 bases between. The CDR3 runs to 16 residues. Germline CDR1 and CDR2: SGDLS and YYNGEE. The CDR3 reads CASSVGGDLLNYGYTF. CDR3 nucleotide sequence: TGTGCCAGCAGCGTAGGGGGGGATCTTCTTAACTATGGCTACACCTTC.

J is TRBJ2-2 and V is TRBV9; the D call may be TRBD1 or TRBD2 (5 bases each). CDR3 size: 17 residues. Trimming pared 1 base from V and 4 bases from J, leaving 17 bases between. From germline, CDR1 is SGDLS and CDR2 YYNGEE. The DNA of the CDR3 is TGTGCCAGCAGCGTAAGTTCCGGTGGGGGATCCACCGGGGAGCTGTTTTTT. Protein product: CASSVSSGGGSTGELFF.

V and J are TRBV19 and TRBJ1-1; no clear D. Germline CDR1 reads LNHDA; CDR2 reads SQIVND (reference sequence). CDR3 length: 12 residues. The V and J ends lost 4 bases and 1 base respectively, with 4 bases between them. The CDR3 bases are TGTGCCAGTAGTAAATCGAACACTGAAGCTTTCTTT. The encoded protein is CASSKSNTEAFF.

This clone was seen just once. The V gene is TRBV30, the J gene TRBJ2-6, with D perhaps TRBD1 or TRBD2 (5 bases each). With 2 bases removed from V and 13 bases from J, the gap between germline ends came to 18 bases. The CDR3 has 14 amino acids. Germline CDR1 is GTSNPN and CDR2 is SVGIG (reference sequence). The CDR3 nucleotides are TGTGCCTGGAGTAGGGACGGCGCGGTATCAGTCCTGACTTTC. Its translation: CAWSRDGAVSVLTF.

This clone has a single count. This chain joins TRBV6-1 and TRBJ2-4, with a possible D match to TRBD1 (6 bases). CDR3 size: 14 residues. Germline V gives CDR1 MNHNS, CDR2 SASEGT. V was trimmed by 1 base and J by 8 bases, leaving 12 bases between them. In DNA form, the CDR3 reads TGTGCCAGCAGTGAAGGGCAGGGGAAGTACATTCAGTACTTC. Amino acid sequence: CASSEGQGKYIQYF.

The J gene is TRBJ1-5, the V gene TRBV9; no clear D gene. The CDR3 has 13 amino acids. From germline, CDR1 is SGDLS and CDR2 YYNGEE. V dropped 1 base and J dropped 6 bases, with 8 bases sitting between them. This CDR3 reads CASSVSYSQPQHF. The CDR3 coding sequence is TGTGCCAGCAGCGTAAGTTACTCTCAGCCCCAGCATTTT.

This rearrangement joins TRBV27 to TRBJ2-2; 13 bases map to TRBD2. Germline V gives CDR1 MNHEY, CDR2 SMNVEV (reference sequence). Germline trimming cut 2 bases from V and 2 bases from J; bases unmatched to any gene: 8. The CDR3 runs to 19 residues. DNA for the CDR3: TGTGCCAGCAGTTTAACACCGGGACTAGCGGGGTCAAACACCGGGGAGCTGTTTTTT. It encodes CASSLTPGLAGSNTGELFF.

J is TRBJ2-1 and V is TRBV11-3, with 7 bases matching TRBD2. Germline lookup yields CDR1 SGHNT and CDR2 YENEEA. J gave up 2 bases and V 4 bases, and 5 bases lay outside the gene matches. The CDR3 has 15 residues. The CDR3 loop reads CASSSEAGPYNEQFF. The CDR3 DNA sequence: TGTGCCAGCAGCTCCGAAGCGGGGCCCTACAATGAGCAGTTCTTC.

The DNA for the CDR3 is TGTGCCATCAGTGATGGTCGGGGGCTCCGCACAGATACGCAGTATTTT. Residues: CAISDGRGLRTDTQYF. The chain couples TRBV10-3 to TRBJ2-3; D may match TRBD1 or TRBD2 (6 bases each). Germline V CDR1 and CDR2: ENHRY, SYGVKD. The ends were cut back, 3 bases at V and 1 base at J, with 14 bases in the middle. The CDR3 is 16 amino acids.

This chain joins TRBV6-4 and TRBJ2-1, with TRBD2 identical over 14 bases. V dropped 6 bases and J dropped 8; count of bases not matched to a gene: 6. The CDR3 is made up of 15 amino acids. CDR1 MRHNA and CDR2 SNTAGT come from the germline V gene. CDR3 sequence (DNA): TGTGCCAGCAGCTTTGGGACTAGCGGGGGAGATGAGCAGTTCTTC. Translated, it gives CASSFGTSGGDEQFF.

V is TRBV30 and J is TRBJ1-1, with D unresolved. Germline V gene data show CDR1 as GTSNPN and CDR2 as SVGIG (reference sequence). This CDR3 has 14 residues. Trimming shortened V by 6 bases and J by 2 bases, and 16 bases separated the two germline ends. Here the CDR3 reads CACHYWAANTEAFF. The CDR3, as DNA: TGTGCCTGCCACTACTGGGCGGCCAACACTGAAGCTTTCTTT.

The CDR3 DNA is TGTGCCAGCAGCGTAGGACAGGGCTTCACAGATACGCAGTATTTT. Translation gives CASSVGQGFTDTQYF. The rearrangement links TRBV9 to TRBJ2-3; 7 bases agree with TRBD1. The CDR3 is made up of 15 amino acids. From germline, CDR1 is SGDLS and CDR2 YYNGEE. J gave up 2 bases and V 0 bases, and 3 bases lay outside the gene matches.

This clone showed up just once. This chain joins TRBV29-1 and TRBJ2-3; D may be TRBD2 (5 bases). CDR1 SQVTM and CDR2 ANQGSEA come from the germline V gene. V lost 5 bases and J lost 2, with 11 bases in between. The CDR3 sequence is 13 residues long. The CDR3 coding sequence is TGCAGCGTTCACGGAGGCTCCACAGATACGCAGTATTTT. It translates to CSVHGGSTDTQYF.

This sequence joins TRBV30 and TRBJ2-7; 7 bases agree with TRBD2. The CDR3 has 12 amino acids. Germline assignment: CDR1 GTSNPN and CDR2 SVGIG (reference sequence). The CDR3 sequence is CARIGGSHEQYF. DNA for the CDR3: TGTGCTCGAATCGGGGGGAGCCACGAGCAGTACTTC. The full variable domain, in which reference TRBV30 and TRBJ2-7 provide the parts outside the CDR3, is SQTIHQWPATLVQPVGSPLSLECTVEGTSNPNLYWYRQAAGRGLQLLFYSVGIGQISSEVPQNLSASRPQDRQFILSSKKLLLSDSGFYLCARIGGSHEQYFGPGTRLTVT.

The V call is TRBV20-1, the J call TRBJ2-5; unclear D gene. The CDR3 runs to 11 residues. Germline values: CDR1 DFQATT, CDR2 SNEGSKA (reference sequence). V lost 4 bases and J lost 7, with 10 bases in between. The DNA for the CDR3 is TGCAGTGCTATGAAGGGCGTGACCCAGTACTTC. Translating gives CSAMKGVTQYF.

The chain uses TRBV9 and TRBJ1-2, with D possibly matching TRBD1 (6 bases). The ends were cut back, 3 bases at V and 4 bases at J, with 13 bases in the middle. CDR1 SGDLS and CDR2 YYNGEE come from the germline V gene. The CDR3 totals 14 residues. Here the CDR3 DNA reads TGTGCCAGCAGCGGAGGGGGAGGGATCTATGGCTACACCTTC. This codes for CASSGGGGIYGYTF.

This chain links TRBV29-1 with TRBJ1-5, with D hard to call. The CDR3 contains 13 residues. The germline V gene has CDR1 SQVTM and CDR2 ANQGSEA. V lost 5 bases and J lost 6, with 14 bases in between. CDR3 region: CSVQVGSSQPQHF. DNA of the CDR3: TGCAGCGTTCAGGTAGGGAGTAGTCAGCCCCAGCATTTT. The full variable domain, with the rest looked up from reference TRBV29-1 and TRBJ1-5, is SAVISQKPSRDICQRGTSLTIQCQVDSQVTMMFWYRQQPGQSLTLIATANQGSEATYESGFVIDKFPISRPNLTFSTLTVSNMSPEDSSIYLCSVQVGSSQPQHFGDGTRLSIL.

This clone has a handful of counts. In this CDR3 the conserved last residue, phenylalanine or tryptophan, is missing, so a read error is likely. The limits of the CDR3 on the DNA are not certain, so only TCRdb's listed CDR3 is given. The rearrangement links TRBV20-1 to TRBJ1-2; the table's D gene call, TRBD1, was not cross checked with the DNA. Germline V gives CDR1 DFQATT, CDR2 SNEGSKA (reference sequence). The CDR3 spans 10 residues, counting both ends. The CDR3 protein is CSARGAAPSL.

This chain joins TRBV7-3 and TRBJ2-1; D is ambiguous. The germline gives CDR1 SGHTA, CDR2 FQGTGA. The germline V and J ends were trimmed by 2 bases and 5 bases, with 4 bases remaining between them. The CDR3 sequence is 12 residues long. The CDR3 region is CASSLANNEQFF. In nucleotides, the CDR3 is TGTGCCAGCAGCTTAGCGAACAATGAGCAGTTCTTC. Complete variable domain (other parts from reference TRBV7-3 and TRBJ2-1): GAGVSQTPSNKVTEKGKYVELRCDPISGHTALYWYRQSLGQGPEFLIYFQGTGAADDSGLPNDRFFAVRPEGSVSTLKIQRTERGDSAVYLCASSLANNEQFFGPGTRLTVL.

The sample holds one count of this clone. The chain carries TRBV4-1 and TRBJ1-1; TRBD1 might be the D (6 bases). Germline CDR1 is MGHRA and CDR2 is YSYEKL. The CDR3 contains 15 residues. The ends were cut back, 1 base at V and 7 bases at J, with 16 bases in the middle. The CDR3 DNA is TGCGCCAGCAGCCAAGTGCGAGGGGGGCGGAATGAAGCTTTCTTT. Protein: CASSQVRGGRNEAFF.

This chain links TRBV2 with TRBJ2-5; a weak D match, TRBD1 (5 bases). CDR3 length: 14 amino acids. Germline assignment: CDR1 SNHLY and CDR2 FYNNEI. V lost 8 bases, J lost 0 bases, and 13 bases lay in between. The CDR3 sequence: CASERGEYQETQYF. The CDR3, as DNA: TGTGCCAGCGAAAGGGGCGAGTACCAAGAGACCCAGTACTTC.

CDR3 in amino acids: CASRHRGRNSYEQYF. The CDR3 DNA reads as TGTGCCAGCAGACACAGGGGTAGGAATTCCTACGAGCAGTACTTC. The rearrangement links TRBV6-5 to TRBJ2-7, with 7 bases matching TRBD1. Losses at the gene ends were 6 bases for V and 1 base for J; bases not matched to a gene: 9. This CDR3 contains 15 residues. Germline V CDR1 and CDR2: MNHEY, SVGAGI.

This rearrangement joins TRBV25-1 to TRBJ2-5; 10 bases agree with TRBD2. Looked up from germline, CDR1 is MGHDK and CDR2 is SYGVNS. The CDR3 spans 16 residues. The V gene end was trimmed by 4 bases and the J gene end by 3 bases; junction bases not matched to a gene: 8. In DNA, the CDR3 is TGTGCCAGCAGTGGTTCTAGCGGGGGAGCCAAAGAGACCCAGTACTTC. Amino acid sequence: CASSGSSGGAKETQYF.